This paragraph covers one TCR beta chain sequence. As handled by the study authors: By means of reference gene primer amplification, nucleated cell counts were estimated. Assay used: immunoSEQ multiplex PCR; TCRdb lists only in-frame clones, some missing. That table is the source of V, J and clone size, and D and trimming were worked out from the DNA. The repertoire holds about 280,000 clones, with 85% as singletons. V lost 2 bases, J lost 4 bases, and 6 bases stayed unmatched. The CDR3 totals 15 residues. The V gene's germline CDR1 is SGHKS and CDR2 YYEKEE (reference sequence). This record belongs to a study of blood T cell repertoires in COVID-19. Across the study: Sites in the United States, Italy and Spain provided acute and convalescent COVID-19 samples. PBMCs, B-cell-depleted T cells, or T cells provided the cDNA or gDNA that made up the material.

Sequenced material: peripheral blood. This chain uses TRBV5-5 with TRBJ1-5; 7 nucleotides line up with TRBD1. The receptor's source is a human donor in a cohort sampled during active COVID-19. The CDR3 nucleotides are TGTGCCAGCAGCTTTGGAGGGGGCTATAATCAGCCCCAGCATTTT. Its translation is CASSFGGGYNQPQHF. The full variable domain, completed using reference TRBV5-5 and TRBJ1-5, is DAGVTQSPTHLIKTRGQQVTLRCSPISGHKSVSWYQQVLGQGPQFIFQYYEKEERGRGNFPDRFSARQFPNYSSELNVNALLLGDSALYLCASSFGGGYNQPQHFGDGTRLSIL.